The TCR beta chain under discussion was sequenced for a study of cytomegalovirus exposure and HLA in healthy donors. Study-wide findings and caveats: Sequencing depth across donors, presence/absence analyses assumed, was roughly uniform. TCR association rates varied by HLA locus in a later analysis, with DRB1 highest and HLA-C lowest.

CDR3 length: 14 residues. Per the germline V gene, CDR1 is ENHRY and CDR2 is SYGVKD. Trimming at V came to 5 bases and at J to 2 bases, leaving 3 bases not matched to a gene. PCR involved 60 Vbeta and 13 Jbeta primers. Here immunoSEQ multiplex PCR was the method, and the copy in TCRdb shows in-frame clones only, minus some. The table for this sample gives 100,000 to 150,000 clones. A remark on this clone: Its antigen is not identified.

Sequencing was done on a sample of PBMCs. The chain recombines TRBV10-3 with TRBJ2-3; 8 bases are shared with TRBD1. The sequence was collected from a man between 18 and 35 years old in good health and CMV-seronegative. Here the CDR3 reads CAISTGQDTDTQYF. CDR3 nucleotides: TGTGCCATCAGTACGGGACAGGACACAGATACGCAGTATTTT.